This TCR beta chain was identified in a study of blood T cell repertoires in COVID-19. The wider study: Sites across the United States, Italy and Spain contributed samples from acute and convalescent COVID-19. The cDNA or gDNA used as material had been derived from T cells, B-cell-depleted T cells, or PBMCs.

CDR1 SGHVS and CDR2 FNYEAQ come from the germline V gene. The CDR3 consists of 14 residues. V dropped 2 bases and J dropped 0 bases, with 8 bases sitting between them. Original analysis: Reference gene primer amplification in the assay estimated nucleated cell counts. Clones were read by immunoSEQ multiplex PCR, and TCRdb kept only the in-frame ones, dropping some. The V and J calls and the clone size are those of that table, but D and trimming were determined from the DNA. The data hold approximately 90,000 clones, with 70% to 90% observed a single time. This rearrangement joins TRBV7-6 to TRBJ2-7, with unresolved D. The TCR comes from a man between 60 and 75 years old with acute or convalescent COVID-19. Sequencing input: peripheral blood. The CDR3 DNA is TGTGCCAGCAGCTTACTTGTCAGCTCCTACGAGCAGTACTTC. Protein: CASSLLVSSYEQYF.